This T cell receptor (beta chain) was identified during a study of shared clonotypes between healthy human individuals. About the research overall: Three plates each covered CD4 naive and memory; CD8 naive two, CD8 memory one.

Several immunoSEQ plates received, in even portions, the genomic DNA of each subset. Replicate sorted-subset PCRs were loaded with around 0.2 ug DNA, approximately 31,000 T cell genomes. In the source study's methods: Junction-only immunoSEQ data arrived without quality scores, meaning filtering differed. Generated by immunoSEQ multiplex PCR, the TCRdb table keeps only in-frame clones and is missing some. D and trimming come from the DNA, and the V and J calls and clone size come from that table. The sample lists approximately 740,000 clones; almost 95% were seen once. CD8 cells classed as naive were CD45RO-negative and positively selected for CCR7, excluding terminally differentiated effector memory CD45RA+ cells. Notes on this clone: This sample includes further DNA sequences coding for the same CDR3.

Germline CDR1 SEHNR, CDR2 FQNEAQ (reference sequence). The V gene lost 1 base and the J gene lost 5 bases, with 18 bases spanning the gap. The CDR3 runs 17 residues. The sequence was obtained from a man aged 25 to 45 in good health. The sample consisted of naive CD8+ T cells sorted from blood. V usage is TRBV7-9 and J usage is TRBJ1-5; D is unclear. CDR3 region: CASSLGFGIQRDQPQHF. Here the CDR3 DNA reads TGTGCCAGCAGCTTAGGGTTCGGTATACAACGGGATCAGCCCCAGCATTTT.